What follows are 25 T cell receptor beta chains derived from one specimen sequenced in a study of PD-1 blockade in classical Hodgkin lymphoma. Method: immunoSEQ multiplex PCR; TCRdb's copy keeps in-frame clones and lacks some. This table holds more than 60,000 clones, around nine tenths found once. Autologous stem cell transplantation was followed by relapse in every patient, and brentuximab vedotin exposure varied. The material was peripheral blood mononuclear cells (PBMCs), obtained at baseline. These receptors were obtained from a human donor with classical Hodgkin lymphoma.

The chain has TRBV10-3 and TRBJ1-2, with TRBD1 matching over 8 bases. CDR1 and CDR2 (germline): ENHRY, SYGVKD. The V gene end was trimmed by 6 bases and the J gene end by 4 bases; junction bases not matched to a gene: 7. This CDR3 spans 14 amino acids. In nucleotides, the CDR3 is TGTGCCATCAGCGGGACAGGTGTATTCTATGGCTACACCTTC. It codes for CAISGTGVFYGYTF.

The CDR3 sequence: CSVAGGDNQPQHF. CDR3 DNA sequence: TGCAGCGTTGCGGGGGGAGACAATCAGCCCCAGCATTTT. V and J are TRBV29-1 and TRBJ1-5; tentative D call: TRBD1 (5 bases). The germline CDR1 and CDR2 sequences are SQVTM and ANQGSEA. CDR3 length: 13 residues. Deletions cut 4 bases from V and 3 bases from J, with 10 bases between.

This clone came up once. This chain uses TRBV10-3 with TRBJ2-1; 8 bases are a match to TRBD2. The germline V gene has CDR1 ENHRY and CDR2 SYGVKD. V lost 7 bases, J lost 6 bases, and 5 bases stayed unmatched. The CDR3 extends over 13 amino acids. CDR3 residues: CAIKTGGVNEQFF. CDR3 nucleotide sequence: TGTGCCATCAAAACGGGGGGGGTCAATGAGCAGTTCTTC.

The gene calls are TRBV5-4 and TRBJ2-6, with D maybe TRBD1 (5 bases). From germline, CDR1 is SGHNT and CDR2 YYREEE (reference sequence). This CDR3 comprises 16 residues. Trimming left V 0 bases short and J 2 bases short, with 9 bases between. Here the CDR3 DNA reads TGTGCCAGCAGCTTGGTAGAGACAGCTGGGGCCAACGTCCTGACTTTC. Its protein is CASSLVETAGANVLTF.

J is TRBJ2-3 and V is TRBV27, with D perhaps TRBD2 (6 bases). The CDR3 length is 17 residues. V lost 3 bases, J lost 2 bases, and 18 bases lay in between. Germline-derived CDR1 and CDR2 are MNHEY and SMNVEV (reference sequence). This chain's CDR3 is CASSFGGQARDTDTQYF. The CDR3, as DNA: TGTGCCAGCAGTTTTGGCGGACAAGCGCGGGACACAGATACGCAGTATTTT.

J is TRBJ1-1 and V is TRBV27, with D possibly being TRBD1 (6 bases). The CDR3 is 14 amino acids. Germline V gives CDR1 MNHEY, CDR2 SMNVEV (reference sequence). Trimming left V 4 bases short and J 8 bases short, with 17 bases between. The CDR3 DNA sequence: TGTGCCAGCAGTTCCTTGGGACAATTCGGGGAAGCTTTCTTT. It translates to CASSSLGQFGEAFF.

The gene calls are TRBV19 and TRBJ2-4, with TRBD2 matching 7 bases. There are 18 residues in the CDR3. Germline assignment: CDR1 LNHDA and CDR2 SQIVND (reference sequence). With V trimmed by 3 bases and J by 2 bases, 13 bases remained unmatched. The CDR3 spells CASSMKRETARSKNIQYF. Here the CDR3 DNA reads TGTGCCAGTAGTATGAAGCGGGAAACTGCTCGGTCCAAAAACATTCAGTACTTC.

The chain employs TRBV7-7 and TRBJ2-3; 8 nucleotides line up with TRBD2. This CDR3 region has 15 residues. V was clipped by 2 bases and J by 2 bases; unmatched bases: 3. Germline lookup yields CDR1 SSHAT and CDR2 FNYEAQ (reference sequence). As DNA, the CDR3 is TGTGCCAGCAGCTTAACTAGCGGCAACACAGATACGCAGTATTTT. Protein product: CASSLTSGNTDTQYF.

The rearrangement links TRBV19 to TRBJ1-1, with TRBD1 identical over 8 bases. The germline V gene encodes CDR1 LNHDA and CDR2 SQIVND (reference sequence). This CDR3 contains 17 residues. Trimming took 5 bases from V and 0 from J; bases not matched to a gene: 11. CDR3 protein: CASSGGMGQVMNTEAFF. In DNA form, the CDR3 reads TGTGCCAGTAGTGGAGGAATGGGACAGGTCATGAACACTGAAGCTTTCTTT.

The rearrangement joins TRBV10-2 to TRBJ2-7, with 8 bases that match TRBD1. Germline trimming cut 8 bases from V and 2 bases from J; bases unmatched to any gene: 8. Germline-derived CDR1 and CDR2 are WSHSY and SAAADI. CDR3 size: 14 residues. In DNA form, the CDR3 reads TGCGCCAGCTATAGGACAGGGTCGGCCTACGAGCAGTACTTC. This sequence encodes CASYRTGSAYEQYF.

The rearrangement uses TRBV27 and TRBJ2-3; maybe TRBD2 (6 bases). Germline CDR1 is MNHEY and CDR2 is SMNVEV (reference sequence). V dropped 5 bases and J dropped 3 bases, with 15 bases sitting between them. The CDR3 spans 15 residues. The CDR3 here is CASSPWDSVTDTQYF. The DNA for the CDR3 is TGTGCCAGCAGTCCCTGGGACTCCGTGACAGATACGCAGTATTTT.

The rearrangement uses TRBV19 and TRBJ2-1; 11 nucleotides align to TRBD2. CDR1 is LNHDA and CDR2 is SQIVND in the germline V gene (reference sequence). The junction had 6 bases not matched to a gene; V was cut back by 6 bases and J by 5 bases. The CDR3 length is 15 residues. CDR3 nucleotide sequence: TGTGCCAGTAGCTCCCTAGCGGGAGGCGACAATGAGCAGTTCTTC. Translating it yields CASSSLAGGDNEQFF.

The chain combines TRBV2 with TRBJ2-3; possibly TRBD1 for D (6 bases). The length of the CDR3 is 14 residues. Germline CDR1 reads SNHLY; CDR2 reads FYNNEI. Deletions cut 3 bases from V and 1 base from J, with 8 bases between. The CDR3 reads CASSEGQGTDTQYF. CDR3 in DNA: TGTGCCAGCAGTGAGGGACAAGGCACAGATACGCAGTATTTT.

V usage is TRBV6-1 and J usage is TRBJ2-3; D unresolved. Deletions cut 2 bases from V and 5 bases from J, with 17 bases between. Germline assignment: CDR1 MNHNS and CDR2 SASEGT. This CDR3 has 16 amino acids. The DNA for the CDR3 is TGTGCCAGCAGTGAAAGTCTGTCCCTCATCCGAGATACGCAGTATTTT. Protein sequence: CASSESLSLIRDTQYF.

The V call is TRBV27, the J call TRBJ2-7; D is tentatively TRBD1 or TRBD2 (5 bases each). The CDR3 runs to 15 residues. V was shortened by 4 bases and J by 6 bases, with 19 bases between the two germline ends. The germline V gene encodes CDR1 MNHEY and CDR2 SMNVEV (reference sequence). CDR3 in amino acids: CASSSPRDGFFEQYF. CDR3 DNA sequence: TGTGCCAGCAGTTCCCCCCGGGACGGATTTTTCGAGCAGTACTTC.

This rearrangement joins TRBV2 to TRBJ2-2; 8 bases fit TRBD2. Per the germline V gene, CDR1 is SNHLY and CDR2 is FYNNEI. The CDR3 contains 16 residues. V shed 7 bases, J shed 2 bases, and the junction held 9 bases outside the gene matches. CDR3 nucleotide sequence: TGTGCCAGCAAATCAGGGAGCGGGGGCAACACCGGGGAGCTGTTTTTT. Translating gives CASKSGSGGNTGELFF.

As DNA, the CDR3 is TGTGCCAGCACTCTCCTAGGGGAGACCCAGTACTTC. Translating it yields CASTLLGETQYF. The chain has TRBV2 and TRBJ2-5; the D is unclear. The V and J ends lost 7 bases and 5 bases respectively, with 11 bases between them. This CDR3 is built from 12 residues. The germline V gene encodes CDR1 SNHLY and CDR2 FYNNEI.

The CDR3 bases are TGTGCCACCAGCATCATGACTAGCTTGCCCTACAATGAGCAGTTCTTC. Its translation: CATSIMTSLPYNEQFF. The chain carries TRBV15 and TRBJ2-1; TRBD2 matches at 7 bases. Germline V gene data show CDR1 as LNHNV and CDR2 as YYDKDF (reference sequence). There are 16 residues in the CDR3. V dropped 4 bases and J dropped 2; count of bases not matched to a gene: 8.

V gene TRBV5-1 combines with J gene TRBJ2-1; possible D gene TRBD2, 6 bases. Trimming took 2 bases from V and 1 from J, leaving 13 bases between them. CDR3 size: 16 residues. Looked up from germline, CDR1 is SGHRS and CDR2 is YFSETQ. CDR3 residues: CASSLLGGWSYNEQFF. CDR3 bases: TGCGCCAGCAGCTTATTGGGAGGCTGGTCCTACAATGAGCAGTTCTTC.

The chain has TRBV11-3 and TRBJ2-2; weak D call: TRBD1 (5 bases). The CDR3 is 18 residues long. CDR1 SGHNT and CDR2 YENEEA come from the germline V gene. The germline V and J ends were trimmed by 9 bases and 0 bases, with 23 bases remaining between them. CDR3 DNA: TGTGCCAGTGAAGAAGGGGATCCGCCGCGATCGAACACCGGGGAGCTGTTTTTT. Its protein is CASEEGDPPRSNTGELFF.

The CDR3 loop reads CASTPKGAGGVEQETQYF. CDR3 DNA sequence: TGTGCCAGCACCCCCAAGGGAGCGGGAGGGGTAGAACAAGAGACCCAGTACTTC. This sequence joins TRBV14 and TRBJ2-5; 10 nucleotides line up with TRBD2. The CDR3 extends over 18 amino acids. The germline gives CDR1 SGHDN, CDR2 FVKESK. Losses at the gene ends were 7 bases for V and 2 bases for J; bases not matched to a gene: 16.

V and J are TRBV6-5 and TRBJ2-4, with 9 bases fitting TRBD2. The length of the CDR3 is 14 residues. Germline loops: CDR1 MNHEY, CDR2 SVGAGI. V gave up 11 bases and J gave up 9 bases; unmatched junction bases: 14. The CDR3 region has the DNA TGTGCCTCCAGGGCGGGAGGGGGCCCAGGCATTCAGTACTTC. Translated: CASRAGGGPGIQYF.

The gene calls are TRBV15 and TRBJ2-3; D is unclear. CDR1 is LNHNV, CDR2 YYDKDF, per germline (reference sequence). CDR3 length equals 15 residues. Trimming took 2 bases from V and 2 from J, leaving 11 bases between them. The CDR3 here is CATSRIRAHTDTQYF. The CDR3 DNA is TGTGCCACCAGCAGAATTCGGGCCCACACAGATACGCAGTATTTT. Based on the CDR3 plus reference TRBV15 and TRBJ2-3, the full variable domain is DAMVIQNPRYQVTQFGKPVTLSCSQTLNHNVMYWYQQKSSQAPKLLFHYYDKDFNNEADTPDNFQSRRPNTSFCFLDIRSPGLGDTAMYLCATSRIRAHTDTQYFGPGTRLTVL.

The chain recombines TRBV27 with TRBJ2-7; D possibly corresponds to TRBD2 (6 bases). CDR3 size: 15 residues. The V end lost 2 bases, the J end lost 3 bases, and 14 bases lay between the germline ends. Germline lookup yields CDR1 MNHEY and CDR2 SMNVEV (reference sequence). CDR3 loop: CASSLSSGSLYEQYF. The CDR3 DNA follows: TGTGCCAGCAGTTTAAGTAGCGGTTCTCTCTACGAGCAGTACTTC.

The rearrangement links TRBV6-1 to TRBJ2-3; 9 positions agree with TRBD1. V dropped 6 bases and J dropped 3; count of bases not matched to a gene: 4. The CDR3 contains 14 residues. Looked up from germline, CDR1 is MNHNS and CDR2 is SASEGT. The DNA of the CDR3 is TGTGCCAGCAGGGGGGACAGGGAAACAGATACGCAGTATTTT. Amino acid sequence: CASRGDRETDTQYF.